These 25 T cell receptor beta chains were all obtained from the same sample, sequenced in a study of CD8 T cells in Susac syndrome. It was with random hexamers that 0.5 to 1 ug RNA was reverse transcribed. TCRdb used MiXCR to reprocess the immunoSEQ multiplex PCR reads, holding one entry per CDR3 protein. The sample contains approximately 46,000 distinct CDR3 sequences, more than 85% of which appear only once. The material sequenced was CD8+ T cells from PBMCs. Every receptor here comes from a human donor in good health.

The chain combines TRBV5-1 with TRBJ2-7, with D tentatively TRBD1 or TRBD2 (5 bases each). The germline V gene encodes CDR1 SGHRS and CDR2 YFSETQ. There are 13 residues in the CDR3. The ends were cut back, 2 bases at V and 7 bases at J, with 13 bases in the middle. The CDR3 protein is CASSFGTNVEQYF. CDR3 bases: TGCGCCAGCAGCTTCGGGACGAACGTGGAGCAGTACTTC.

This rearrangement joins TRBV11-2 to TRBJ1-2, with D perhaps matching TRBD1 (6 bases). Trimming removed 3 bases at V and 4 bases at J, with 15 bases between. From germline, CDR1 is SGHAT and CDR2 FQNNGV. This CDR3 comprises 15 residues. DNA of the CDR3: TGTGCCAGCAGCTTGGTCACAGGGTCGTCCTATGGCTACACCTTC. Its translation is CASSLVTGSSYGYTF.

This chain joins TRBV2 and TRBJ1-1, with D possibly matching TRBD1 (5 bases). The CDR3 contains 15 residues. Trimming removed 3 bases at V and 3 bases at J, with 14 bases between. Germline assignment: CDR1 SNHLY and CDR2 FYNNEI. The CDR3 region has the DNA TGTGCCAGCAGTGACGGGGCCGCTCTGGACACTGAAGCTTTCTTT. Amino acids: CASSDGAALDTEAFF.

The CDR3: CASSLARQGWQPQHF. CDR3 nucleotide sequence: TGTGCCAGCAGCTTAGCCAGACAGGGGTGGCAGCCCCAGCATTTT. The chain links TRBV7-2 to TRBJ1-5, with 8 positions matching TRBD1. J was trimmed by 7 bases and V by 0 bases; bases with no gene match: 5. The length of the CDR3 is 15 residues. From germline, CDR1 is SGHTA and CDR2 FQGNSA.

The chain uses TRBV5-6 and TRBJ2-1; possibly TRBD1 or TRBD2 for D (5 bases each). The CDR3 runs to 15 residues. V was clipped by 5 bases and J by 0 bases, with 12 bases between them. Germline CDR1 SGHDT, CDR2 YYEEEE. The CDR3 reads CASSSGLSSYNEQFF. For the CDR3, the DNA is TGTGCCAGCAGTTCGGGGCTGTCCTCCTACAATGAGCAGTTCTTC.

The rearrangement uses TRBV7-9 and TRBJ1-1; D is uncertain. Per germline, CDR1 SEHNR and CDR2 FQNEAQ (reference sequence). The V gene lost 8 bases and the J gene lost 8 bases, with 18 bases spanning the gap. This CDR3 contains 13 residues. CDR3 loop: CASSVSTEGEAFF. The CDR3 bases are TGTGCCAGCTCGGTTTCGACGGAGGGCGAAGCTTTCTTT.

The V and J genes are TRBV5-1 and TRBJ2-2; 7 bases line up with TRBD1. Germline V CDR1 and CDR2: SGHRS, YFSETQ. The CDR3 is 15 residues long. Trimming took 2 bases from V and 2 from J; bases not matched to a gene: 3. The CDR3 sequence: CASSFRTGNTGELFF. DNA of the CDR3: TGCGCCAGCAGCTTTCGGACAGGCAACACCGGGGAGCTGTTTTTT.

The chain carries TRBV20-1 and TRBJ1-2, with D possibly being TRBD1 (6 bases). The CDR3 covers 14 residues. Germline V CDR1 and CDR2: DFQATT, SNEGSKA (reference sequence). Trimming removed 3 bases at V and 0 bases at J, with 11 bases between. DNA for the CDR3: TGCAGTGCTAGGGATACAGGGTCTAACTATGGCTACACCTTC. It encodes CSARDTGSNYGYTF.

This rearrangement joins TRBV9 to TRBJ2-1; TRBD2 matches 13 bases. The CDR3 is made up of 15 amino acids. V gave up 2 bases and J gave up 6 bases; unmatched junction bases: 2. From germline, CDR1 is SGDLS and CDR2 YYNGEE. CDR3 sequence (DNA): TGTGCCAGCAGCGTCGGACTAGCGGGAGTCAATGAGCAGTTCTTC. Its protein product is CASSVGLAGVNEQFF.

The chain recombines TRBV29-1 with TRBJ2-1, with a weak D call TRBD2 (6 bases). The CDR3 sequence is 17 residues long. Germline assignment: CDR1 SQVTM and CDR2 ANQGSEA. With 1 base removed from V and 4 bases from J, the gap between germline ends came to 20 bases. The CDR3: CSVEGPRWEARYNEQFF. The CDR3 DNA reads as TGCAGCGTTGAAGGACCTCGCTGGGAGGCTCGGTACAATGAGCAGTTCTTC.

The rearrangement links TRBV6-5 to TRBJ2-1, with TRBD2 identical over 8 bases. Germline trimming cut 8 bases from V and 2 bases from J; bases unmatched to any gene: 8. The germline V gene has CDR1 MNHEY and CDR2 SVGAGI. This CDR3 has 15 residues. Here the CDR3 reads CASGGTGGPYNEQFF. In nucleotides, the CDR3 is TGTGCCAGCGGGGGGACGGGAGGGCCCTACAATGAGCAGTTCTTC.

The chain couples TRBV18 to TRBJ2-3; D perhaps matches TRBD2 (6 bases). The CDR3 loop spans 13 amino acids. The V gene's germline CDR1 is KGHSH and CDR2 LQKENI. V was cut by 1 base and J by 6 bases, with 8 bases left in between. CDR3: CASSPLREDTQYF. CDR3 DNA sequence: TGTGCCAGCTCACCACTCCGGGAGGATACGCAGTATTTT. The complete variable domain, with remaining parts taken from reference TRBV18 and TRBJ2-3, reads NAGVMQNPRHLVRRRGQEARLRCSPMKGHSHVYWYRQLPEEGLKFMVYLQKENIIDESGMPKERFSAEFPKEGPSILRIQQVVRGDSAAYFCASSPLREDTQYFGPGTRLTVL.

The chain couples TRBV5-6 to TRBJ2-2; 8 positions match TRBD1. The CDR3 has 15 residues. Trimming cost V 1 base and J 7 bases; bases outside gene matches: 6. The germline V gene has CDR1 SGHDT and CDR2 YYEEEE. The CDR3 nucleotides read TGTGCCAGCAGCTTGAGCAGGGGGCTATTCGGGGAGCTGTTTTTT. This codes for CASSLSRGLFGELFF.

This chain links TRBV4-3 with TRBJ1-2, with D maybe TRBD1 (6 bases). This CDR3 spans 17 amino acids. CDR1 and CDR2 (germline): LGHNA, YSLEER. V lost 0 bases to trimming and J lost 4 bases, with 18 bases between them. The CDR3 here is CASSQEIGGRLGYGYTF. The DNA for the CDR3 is TGCGCCAGCAGCCAAGAGATCGGGGGGCGGTTGGGCTATGGCTACACCTTC.

The genes are TRBV7-9 and TRBJ2-2; no clear D. CDR3 length equals 13 residues. Germline V CDR1 and CDR2: SEHNR, FQNEAQ (reference sequence). Trimming left V 2 bases short and J 3 bases short, with 4 bases between. For the CDR3, the DNA is TGTGCCAGCAGCTTATCGGACACCGGGGAGCTGTTTTTT. Translation gives CASSLSDTGELFF.

The genes are TRBV3-1 and TRBJ2-1; D assignment may be TRBD1 or TRBD2 (5 bases each). The V and J ends lost 0 bases and 15 bases respectively, with 30 bases between them. Germline assignment: CDR1 LGHDT and CDR2 YNNKEL (reference sequence). The CDR3 runs 18 residues. The CDR3 bases are TGTGCCAGCAGCCAAGATAACCCGAAGGGACGCCAAGCGAGAGGACGGTTCTTC. It encodes CASSQDNPKGRQARGRFF.

The chain recombines TRBV3-1 with TRBJ2-4; D could derive from TRBD1 or TRBD2 (5 bases each). The CDR3 length is 17 residues. Germline values: CDR1 LGHDT, CDR2 YNNKEL (reference sequence). Between the trimmed V and J ends, which lost 0 bases and 8 bases, there was a span of 20 bases. The CDR3 is CASSQEPPHFRDHIQYF. Written as DNA, the CDR3 is TGTGCCAGCAGCCAAGAGCCCCCTCACTTCCGGGACCACATTCAGTACTTC.

The gene calls are TRBV6-2 or TRBV6-3 and TRBJ2-7; 7 bases line up with TRBD1. Germline lookup yields CDR1 MNHEY and CDR2 SVGEGT. This CDR3 has 14 amino acids. Trimming removed 6 bases from V and 2 bases from J; junction bases left unmatched: 7. CDR3 nucleotides: TGTGCCAGCAGAAACAGGGGCCAGACCTACGAGCAGTACTTC. Protein sequence: CASRNRGQTYEQYF.

V and J are TRBV4-3 and TRBJ2-1; D remains ambiguous. V shed 0 bases and J shed 0 bases, with 12 bases lying between them. The CDR3 has 17 residues. The germline V gene has CDR1 LGHNA and CDR2 YSLEER. For the CDR3, the DNA is TGCGCCAGCAGCCAAGATGGAGCGCGGAGCTCCTACAATGAGCAGTTCTTC. Translation: CASSQDGARSSYNEQFF.

The chain is built from TRBV19 and TRBJ2-7; TRBD1 aligns across 7 bases. This CDR3 has 15 amino acids. Per germline, CDR1 LNHDA and CDR2 SQIVND (reference sequence). Trimming removed 6 bases from V and 2 bases from J; junction bases left unmatched: 10. This CDR3 reads CASRYRDSATYEQYF. CDR3 DNA: TGTGCCAGTAGGTACCGGGACAGCGCTACCTACGAGCAGTACTTC. The variable domain in full, with the rest retrieved from reference TRBV19 and TRBJ2-7, is DGGITQSPKYLFRKEGQNVTLSCEQNLNHDAMYWYRQDPGQGLRLIYYSQIVNDFQKGDIAEGYSVSREKKESFPLTVTSAQKNPTAFYLCASRYRDSATYEQYFGPGTRLTVT.

The V and J genes are TRBV4-3 and TRBJ2-3; D call uncertain. Germline assignment: CDR1 LGHNA and CDR2 YSLEER. The CDR3 spans 12 residues. V was shortened by 0 bases and J by 2 bases, with 0 bases between the two germline ends. The CDR3 DNA reads as TGCGCCAGCAGCCAAGACACAGATACGCAGTATTTT. Protein product: CASSQDTDTQYF.

This clonotype was seen more than once but under ten times. This rearrangement joins TRBV4-3 to TRBJ2-4, with D maybe TRBD1 (5 bases). Deletions cut 0 bases from V and 0 bases from J, with 9 bases between. The CDR3 is made up of 16 amino acids. Germline assignment: CDR1 LGHNA and CDR2 YSLEER. CDR3 loop: CASSQERQLAKNIQYF. As DNA, the CDR3 is TGCGCCAGCAGCCAAGAGAGACAGCTAGCCAAAAACATTCAGTACTTC.

J is TRBJ1-1 and V is TRBV4-1; D possibly corresponds to TRBD1 (6 bases). CDR1 is MGHRA, CDR2 YSYEKL, per germline. This CDR3 contains 15 residues. The ends were cut back, 5 bases at V and 5 bases at J, with 18 bases in the middle. DNA for the CDR3: TGCGCCAGCAGCATGGCCCCGGGGGCGCGAACTGAAGCTTTCTTT. It specifies CASSMAPGARTEAFF.

CDR3 sequence (DNA): TGCAGTGCTAGGGGACGGATGAACACTGAAGCTTTCTTT. Amino acid sequence: CSARGRMNTEAFF. The chain has TRBV20-1 and TRBJ1-1, with D maybe TRBD1 (5 bases). There are 13 residues in the CDR3. Between the trimmed V and J ends, which lost 3 bases and 0 bases, there was a span of 8 bases. Germline V CDR1 and CDR2: DFQATT, SNEGSKA (reference sequence).

This sequence joins TRBV10-3 and TRBJ2-1; TRBD2 matches 10 bases. Germline CDR1 and CDR2: ENHRY and SYGVKD. J lost 4 bases, V lost 5 bases, and 2 bases had no gene match. The CDR3 contains 14 residues. The DNA of the CDR3 is TGTGCCATCAGTAAGACTAGCGGGTACAATGAGCAGTTCTTC. This codes for CAISKTSGYNEQFF.